This paragraph reports one T cell receptor beta chain. Antigen unknown. Germline CDR1 SGHTA, CDR2 FQGNSA. V was clipped by 5 bases and J by 0 bases, with 20 bases between them. CDR3 length: 17 amino acids. The entry originates in a study of OX40 agonist ivuxolimab in advanced cancers. On the study more broadly: Patients undergoing dose escalation presented with hepatocellular carcinoma, melanoma, renal cell or head and neck cancer. Study results and caveats: The 0.1-3.0 mg/kg partial responders had among the lowest clonal expansion.

TCRdb keeps only in-frame clones here, not all; method: immunoSEQ multiplex PCR. The table has some 50,000 clones, 88% seen once. Material: CD4+ or CD8+ T cells sorted from blood, obtained in a trial of the OX40 agonist ivuxolimab. The chain couples TRBV7-2 to TRBJ2-7; D unresolved. This TCR derives from an adult with an advanced solid tumor such as melanoma, head and neck, liver or kidney cancer. The DNA of the CDR3 is TGTGCCAGCAGCCAAGTGTCGTTCGGCCTGAGCTCCTACGAGCAGTACTTC. Encoded protein: CASSQVSFGLSSYEQYF. The full variable domain, rest sourced from reference TRBV7-2 and TRBJ2-7, is GAGVSQSPSNKVTEKGKDVELRCDPISGHTALYWYRQSLGQGLEFLIYFQGNSAPDKSGLPSDRFSAERTGGSVSTLTIQRTQQEDSAVYLCASSQVSFGLSSYEQYFGPGTRLTVT.